The 6 T cell receptor beta chains given below trace back to one sample, sequenced in a study of human T cells and chemical hapten exposure (dated by TCRdb to about 2021). The sample's time point, from its label and the paper: healthy volunteer bleed at 2 weeks. Unfractionated whole blood was collected in Tempus Blood RNA tubes, and total RNA was extracted from that blood. Receptor amplification or capture employed RACE. TCRdb names NextSeq 500 as the instrument used. Using fastp at Q25 and MiXCR, TCRdb reprocessed the public reads and kept productive beta chains. For every CDR3 protein sequence, its rows merge into one entry that carries the most common genes and DNA. The sample table shows about 130,000 distinct CDR3 sequences, and 9% to 10% are seen once. The ten largest clones represent approximately 2% of the sample. Sequencing input: whole blood. All receptors derive from a male donor in good health. Some clones in this sample may be carry-over from other donors' samples.

This chain uses TRBV3-1 with TRBJ1-5; a possible D gene is TRBD1 (5 bases). The CDR3 extends over 15 amino acids. The V end lost 0 bases, the J end lost 9 bases, and 15 bases lay between the germline ends. Germline values: CDR1 LGHDT, CDR2 YNNKEL (reference sequence). This CDR3 reads CASSQDPGDGRPQHF. The DNA of the CDR3 is TGTGCCAGCAGCCAAGATCCGGGGGACGGGCGGCCCCAGCATTTT. The variable domain in full, completed from reference TRBV3-1 and TRBJ1-5, reads DTAVSQTPKYLVTQMGNDKSIKCEQNLGHDTMYWYKQDSKKFLKIMFSYNNKELIINETVPNRFSPKSPDKAHLNLHINSLELGDSAVYFCASSQDPGDGRPQHFGDGTRLSIL.

This clonotype was observed at least ten times. This chain links TRBV5-1 with TRBJ2-1, with 13 bases aligning to TRBD2. Germline V gives CDR1 SGHRS, CDR2 YFSETQ. V shed 1 base, J shed 7 bases, and the junction held 5 bases outside the gene matches. CDR3 length equals 16 residues. The CDR3 nucleotides are TGCGCCAGCAGCTTGACACTAGCGGGAGGGTCGAATGAGCAGTTCTTC. Its protein product is CASSLTLAGGSNEQFF.

The rearrangement joins TRBV12-3 or TRBV12-4 to TRBJ2-4; 10 bases are shared with TRBD1. J was trimmed by 3 bases and V by 4 bases; bases with no gene match: 6. The CDR3 has 16 amino acids. The CDR3 is CASSSGTGVGKNIQYF. The CDR3 nucleotides read TGTGCCAGCAGTTCCGGGACAGGGGTGGGCAAAAACATTCAGTACTTC.

At least ten counts were recorded for this clonotype. This chain links TRBV12-5 with TRBJ2-2; 11 nucleotides align to TRBD2. The CDR3 is 18 residues long. J gave up 1 base and V 4 bases, and 8 bases lay outside the gene matches. The germline V gene has CDR1 LGHNT and CDR2 FRNRAP. The CDR3 loop reads CASGSFPGTSGNTGELFF. CDR3 bases: TGTGCTAGTGGTTCTTTTCCCGGGACTAGCGGGAACACCGGGGAGCTGTTTTTT. Looking up the rest from reference TRBV12-5 and TRBJ2-2 gives the full variable domain: DARVTQTPRHKVTEMGQEVTMRCQPILGHNTVFWYRQTMMQGLELLAYFRNRAPLDDSGMPKDRFSAEMPDATLATLKIQPSEPRDSAVYFCASGSFPGTSGNTGELFFGEGSRLTVL.

The V and J genes are TRBV7-6 and TRBJ2-2; D possibly corresponds to TRBD2 (5 bases). Germline V gene sequence: CDR1 SGHVS, CDR2 FNYEAQ. With 5 bases removed from V and 1 base from J, the gap between germline ends came to 11 bases. This CDR3 has 15 amino acids. In nucleotides, the CDR3 is TGTGCCAGCAGCAGGAGGACGGTGAACACCGGGGAGCTGTTTTTT. Residues: CASSRRTVNTGELFF. The entire variable domain, with the rest obtained from reference TRBV7-6 and TRBJ2-2, is as follows: GAGVSQSPRYKVTKRGQDVALRCDPISGHVSLYWYRQALGQGPEFLTYFNYEAQQDKSGLPNDRFSAERPEGSISTLTIQRTEQRDSAMYRCASSRRTVNTGELFFGEGSRLTVL.

The table lists this clonotype with many counts. This chain links TRBV10-3 with TRBJ2-7, with 8 bases lining up with TRBD2. There are 13 residues in the CDR3. The V and J ends lost 6 bases and 1 base, in that order; junction bases with no gene match: 2. The germline CDR1 and CDR2 sequences are ENHRY and SYGVKD. The CDR3 region has the DNA TGTGCCATCAGGCGGGAGGTGTCCTACGAGCAGTACTTC. Encoded protein: CAIRREVSYEQYF.